Sequencing of this T cell receptor beta chain was carried out in a study of response to subunit inactivated influenza vaccine. Study observations and caveats: The study's authors posited that every seasonal influenza vaccination enlists few new T cells.

Per the germline V gene, CDR1 is SGHTA and CDR2 is FQGNSA. This CDR3 contains 15 residues. Trimming left V 5 bases short and J 7 bases short, with 17 bases between. TCRdb passed the RT-PCR reads through MiXCR, listing each CDR3 protein once. The data hold 650,000 or so distinct CDR3 sequences, with approximately 14% observed a single time. This clonotype was found many times. Its antigen is unknown. This chain joins TRBV7-2 and TRBJ1-4; a weak D match, TRBD1 (6 bases). The material was PBMCs from blood, obtained 14 to 15 days before vaccination. This TCR was sampled from a man in his fifties or sixties who received an inactivated influenza vaccine. CDR3 residues: CASSISGTRAEKLFF. Written as DNA, the CDR3 is TGTGCCAGCAGCATATCCGGGACAAGGGCTGAAAAACTGTTTTTT.